This T cell receptor (beta chain) was profiled in a study of blood T cell repertoires in COVID-19. Whole-study context: COVID-19 samples, acute and convalescent, were from the United States, Italy and Spain. PBMCs, B-cell-depleted T cells, or T cells were the source of the cDNA or gDNA that made up the material.

The CDR3 is made up of 14 amino acids. V shed 0 bases and J shed 4 bases, with 9 bases lying between them. CDR1 is SGHDN and CDR2 is FVKESK in the germline V gene. Authors' data handling: Using reference gene primer amplification, nucleated cell counts were estimated. Measured with immunoSEQ multiplex PCR; TCRdb has only the in-frame clones, and not every one. V, J and clone size are those of that table, while D and trimming were read from the DNA. This sample has under 250,000 clones, with approximately 90% found just once. The chain uses TRBV14 and TRBJ1-2; possible D gene TRBD1, 5 bases. Sequenced input: peripheral blood. The receptor was isolated from a man aged 18 to 35 with active or convalescent COVID-19. In nucleotides, the CDR3 is TGTGCCAGCAGCCAAGATTCAGGGATCTATGGCTACACCTTC. Its protein product is CASSQDSGIYGYTF.